These 4 T cell receptor beta chains originate from one sample sequenced in a study of T cell responses to AZD1222 COVID-19 vaccine (dated by TCRdb to about 2021). The library was generated by the immunoSEQ multiplex PCR assay. Drawn from immuneACCESS, this table holds only the in-frame rearrangements with V and J called that TCRdb kept. Clones are partly lost; checked studies trace under half to an unresolved V gene and leave the rest unexplained. The table for this sample lists about 97,000 clones; more than 85% of them were counted only once. The ten largest clones capture just under 7.5% of the sample. In light of the paper, this sample's time point label describes: baseline before first vaccination. The source was peripheral blood, collected on day 0 of AZD1222 vaccination. All receptors come from an adult in good health.

The CDR3 reads CASSILSSYEQYF. In DNA, the CDR3 is TGTGCCAGCAGCATTCTTAGCTCCTACGAGCAGTACTTC. The chain links TRBV11-2 to TRBJ2-7; D remains unclear. Germline V gives CDR1 SGHAT, CDR2 FQNNGV. The CDR3 is made up of 13 amino acids. Trimming shortened V by 5 bases and J by 0 bases, and 8 bases separated the two germline ends.

This chain connects TRBV9 to TRBJ2-7; D is possibly TRBD1 (5 bases). This CDR3 region has 17 residues. From germline, CDR1 is SGDLS and CDR2 YYNGEE. Trimming took off 1 base at V and 2 bases at J, with 19 bases between the two ends. This CDR3 is CASSVKVGQVKPYEQYF. DNA for the CDR3: TGTGCCAGCAGCGTAAAGGTGGGGCAAGTTAAACCCTACGAGCAGTACTTC.

The rearrangement uses TRBV10-3 and TRBJ1-2; D is unresolved. In germline, CDR1 is ENHRY, CDR2 SYGVKD. The CDR3 is 13 amino acids. Trimming removed 3 bases from V and 8 bases from J, with 13 bases in between. The CDR3 sequence: CAISDPSLWGYTF. As DNA, the CDR3 is TGTGCCATCAGTGATCCGAGTTTATGGGGCTACACCTTC.

This clone was counted a few times. The rearrangement links TRBV7-8 to TRBJ1-5, with unresolved D. There are 15 residues in the CDR3. Germline CDR1 and CDR2: SGHVS and FQNEAQ. Trimming shortened V by 1 base and J by 5 bases, and 12 bases separated the two germline ends. The DNA for the CDR3 is TGTGCCAGCAGCTTAGGGGCAGGACTCCATCAGCCCCAGCATTTT. Protein sequence: CASSLGAGLHQPQHF.